The T cell receptor (beta chain) described here comes from a study of shared T cell receptors in the human thymus. The CDR3 extends over 17 amino acids. The germline CDR1 and CDR2 sequences are ENHRY and SYGVKD. With 2 bases clipped from V and 5 bases from J, the junction kept 10 bases outside the gene matches. This clone has a single count. Measured with immunoSEQ multiplex PCR; TCRdb has only the in-frame clones, and not every one. The table records hundreds of thousands of clones, about 84% of them present only once. In addition, the sample was reused for a study of human thymus T cells.

Input material: thymocytes. The TCR sequence derives from a boy in the first two years of life with a congenital heart defect. The chain uses TRBV10-3 and TRBJ2-1; TRBD2 aligns across 9 bases. The CDR3 reads CAISELGRLAVNNEQFF. The CDR3 DNA follows: TGTGCCATCAGTGAGCTAGGACGACTAGCGGTTAACAATGAGCAGTTCTTC.